This TCR beta chain was profiled in a study of T cell responses to AZD1222 COVID-19 vaccine. Study at large: Timing groups of about 4 and about 12 weeks for second doses were pooled. Study observations and caveats: Only six or seven AZD1222 recipients were seropositive at baseline.

Produced via immunoSEQ multiplex PCR; TCRdb's table is partial and in-frame only. The repertoire consists of tens of thousands of clones, with 89% occurring once and the leading ten covering 2.2%. Turning to this clone: Its antigen is not known.

The sequencing here drew on peripheral blood, taken on day 0 of AZD1222 vaccination. This clonotype was sampled from an adult in good health.

The CDR3 sequence is CASRWPGQGGDYGYTF. The CDR3, as DNA: TGTGCCAGCAGATGGCCGGGACAGGGTGGGGACTATGGCTACACCTTC. The chain is built from TRBV7-2 and TRBJ1-2, with 9 bases matching TRBD1. Germline V gene lookup returns CDR1 SGHTA and CDR2 FQGNSA. There are 16 residues in the CDR3. Unmatched junction bases numbered 11, after V lost 6 bases and J lost 3 bases.